The clone carrying this T cell receptor beta chain has a handful of counts. The junction shows a germline mismatch at one end, possibly a read error. This sample was taken from a study of tumor-infiltrating lymphocytes in primary liver carcinoma. Germline CDR1 reads SEHNR; CDR2 reads FQNEAQ (reference sequence). The CDR3 covers 17 residues. Both RNA and DNA were isolated together from around 20-30 mg of bulk tissue that had not been sorted. Donors underwent surgery for histopathologically diagnosed primary liver carcinoma. Constant-region priming of roughly 0.45 ug total RNA yielded TCR beta cDNA. The TCR beta library was amplified through three nested multiplex PCR rounds in a modified ARM-PCR procedure. Rounds one and two of PCR, each of 10 cycles, were primed with TRBV1-TRBV30 forward primers and a C-beta reverse primer. A single record per CDR3 protein comes from TCRdb applying MiXCR to the multiplex PCR reads. The sample lists some 110,000 distinct CDR3 sequences; 55% to 75% were seen once.

The chain is built from TRBV7-9 and TRBJ2-1, with D possibly TRBD2 on 6 matching bases. Material: liver tumor tissue from sampling region 3. As to subset: tumor region T3, left-lateral pole. The TCR sequence derives from a woman aged 55-75 years with primary liver carcinoma and hepatitis B virus infection. This CDR3 is CASSFETGLGTHNEQSF. In nucleotides, the CDR3 is TGTGCCAGCAGCTTCGAGACGGGGCTCGGGACTCACAATGAGCAGTCCTTC.